A single sample is the source of the 17 T cell receptor beta chains below, sequenced in a study of blood T cell repertoires in COVID-19. The repertoire was sequenced with immunoSEQ multiplex PCR; TCRdb's copy has only in-frame clones and lacks some. Found here are more than 300,000 clones, about 89% of them singletons; the top ten hold more than 9%. Sequencing input: peripheral blood. The origin of the receptors is a woman in her twenties or thirties with COVID-19, enrolled during active disease.

This clone was picked up one time. CDR3 sequence (DNA): TGTGCCAGCAGCACCGCTAGCTACTCCTACAATGAGCAGTTCTTC. The encoded protein is CASSTASYSYNEQFF. The chain has TRBV5-4 and TRBJ2-1; perhaps TRBD2 as D (5 bases). Germline V gene data show CDR1 as SGHNT and CDR2 as YYREEE (reference sequence). This CDR3 is 15 amino acids long. Deletions cut 4 bases from V and 0 bases from J, with 11 bases between.

This chain links TRBV18 with TRBJ2-4; 9 nucleotides agree with TRBD1. CDR1 and CDR2 (germline): KGHSH, LQKENI. V lost 3 bases, J lost 2 bases, and 2 bases stayed unmatched. The length of the CDR3 is 15 residues. The CDR3 loop is CASSPGQGSKNIQYF. In DNA form, the CDR3 reads TGTGCCAGCTCACCGGGACAGGGATCCAAAAACATTCAGTACTTC. The full variable domain, its missing parts supplied by reference TRBV18 and TRBJ2-4, is NAGVMQNPRHLVRRRGQEARLRCSPMKGHSHVYWYRQLPEEGLKFMVYLQKENIIDESGMPKERFSAEFPKEGPSILRIQQVVRGDSAAYFCASSPGQGSKNIQYFGAGTRLSVL.

The chain links TRBV10-3 to TRBJ2-7; D possibly corresponds to TRBD1 (6 bases). The CDR3 covers 16 residues. Germline CDR1 reads ENHRY; CDR2 reads SYGVKD. V shed 5 bases and J shed 0 bases, with 17 bases lying between them. The CDR3 bases are TGTGCCATCAGTTCCGGGACACGGCAGCCCTCCTACGAGCAGTACTTC. This sequence encodes CAISSGTRQPSYEQYF.

The rearrangement joins TRBV10-3 to TRBJ2-2; 8 bases fit TRBD1. The V gene end was trimmed by 8 bases and the J gene end by 7 bases; junction bases not matched to a gene: 9. Germline V gene data show CDR1 as ENHRY and CDR2 as SYGVKD. The CDR3 is made up of 14 amino acids. The CDR3 region has the DNA TGTGCCATCTTACGGACAGGGAGCGACGGGGAGCTGTTTTTT. Protein product: CAILRTGSDGELFF.

The genes are TRBV6-5 and TRBJ2-7; 8 nucleotides agree with TRBD2. Trimming removed 4 bases from V and 6 bases from J; junction bases left unmatched: 5. Per germline, CDR1 MNHEY and CDR2 SVGAGI. The CDR3 has 13 amino acids. The CDR3 spells CASSWTGGVEQYF. CDR3 sequence (DNA): TGTGCCAGCAGTTGGACCGGGGGGGTCGAGCAGTACTTC.

On this clone itself: Other DNA sequences in the same sample also yield this CDR3. This chain uses TRBV28 with TRBJ2-7; TRBD2 matches at 9 bases. Germline CDR1 MDHEN, CDR2 SYDVKM. The trim removed 3 bases at V and 3 bases at J, leaving 3 bases unmatched. The CDR3 sequence is 14 residues long. The CDR3 DNA reads as TGTGCCAGCAGTTTGGGCGGGAGGGTCTACGAGCAGTACTTC. It yields the protein CASSLGGRVYEQYF.

This clone was seen more than once but under ten times. The chain has TRBV21-1 and TRBJ2-2; the table gives TRBD2 as D, unverified against the DNA. TRBV21-1 is given as a pseudogene. The CDR3 is 17 residues long. For the CDR3, the DNA is TGTGCCAGCAGCAAAGCCAGACTAGTATCTGTTCCCGGGGAGCTGTTTTTT. It encodes CASSKARLVSVPGELFF.

The chain links TRBV28 to TRBJ2-1; TRBD2 matches at 13 bases. Germline CDR1 is MDHEN and CDR2 is SYDVKM. The CDR3 covers 15 residues. With V trimmed by 7 bases and J by 4 bases, 4 bases remained unmatched. The CDR3 DNA follows: TGTGCCAGCACCCCGGGACTAGCGGGGTACAATGAGCAGTTCTTC. It translates to CASTPGLAGYNEQFF.

The chain uses TRBV10-3 and TRBJ2-7; perhaps TRBD1 as D (6 bases). The CDR3 sequence is 14 residues long. Per germline, CDR1 ENHRY and CDR2 SYGVKD. V lost 1 base, J lost 5 bases, and 12 bases lay in between. CDR3 nucleotides: TGTGCCATCAGTGAGTGGGCACAGGGTAACGAGCAGTACTTC. Its translation is CAISEWAQGNEQYF.

The chain joins TRBV7-8 to TRBJ2-5, with 7 bases aligning to TRBD2. Germline V lookup: CDR1 SGHVS, CDR2 FQNEAQ. Unmatched junction bases numbered 8, after V lost 1 base and J lost 3 bases. The CDR3 length is 16 residues. The chain's CDR3 is CASSLVVGGVEETQYF. CDR3 DNA sequence: TGTGCCAGCAGCTTAGTTGTGGGAGGGGTAGAAGAGACCCAGTACTTC.

The chain combines TRBV19 with TRBJ1-4, with 8 bases fitting TRBD1. The CDR3 totals 17 residues. The J segment lost 7 bases and the V segment lost 5 bases, leaving 15 bases of the junction unmatched. Germline CDR1 reads LNHDA; CDR2 reads SQIVND (reference sequence). As DNA, the CDR3 is TGTGCCAGTAGTGCCTTGGGATCCGGGACAGGCATTGAAAAACTGTTTTTT. This translates into CASSALGSGTGIEKLFF.

CDR3 DNA sequence: TGTGCCAGCAGCTTAATGGGTAGGGGTCCCTACGAGCAGTACTTC. Residues: CASSLMGRGPYEQYF. The chain has TRBV7-6 and TRBJ2-7; D perhaps matches TRBD1 (5 bases). Between the trimmed V and J ends, which lost 2 bases and 2 bases, there was a span of 13 bases. The germline gives CDR1 SGHVS, CDR2 FNYEAQ. The CDR3 runs 15 residues.

The chain joins TRBV6-5 to TRBJ1-2, with D uncertain. The CDR3 runs 15 residues. Trimming took 7 bases from V and 4 from J, leaving 19 bases between them. Germline V gene lookup returns CDR1 MNHEY and CDR2 SVGAGI. The CDR3 loop is CASIFEDGSLYGYTF. The CDR3 DNA sequence: TGTGCCAGCATTTTTGAGGACGGGAGTCTCTATGGCTACACCTTC.

The CDR3 is CAISHPSGRYEQYF. Written as DNA, the CDR3 is TGTGCCATCAGTCACCCTAGCGGGAGATACGAGCAGTACTTC. This chain links TRBV10-3 with TRBJ2-7, with 10 bases that match TRBD2. J was trimmed by 4 bases and V by 5 bases; bases with no gene match: 5. The CDR3 totals 14 residues. CDR1 is ENHRY and CDR2 is SYGVKD in the germline V gene.

As for this clone: This sample also contains other DNA sequences that code for the same CDR3. The chain combines TRBV12-3 or TRBV12-4 with TRBJ1-5; D is ambiguous. This CDR3 is 13 amino acids long. V was shortened by 3 bases and J by 0 bases, with 3 bases between the two germline ends. The CDR3 sequence: CASSFSSNQPQHF. In DNA form, the CDR3 reads TGTGCCAGCAGTTTCTCTAGCAATCAGCCCCAGCATTTT.

This clone has only one observation. This chain links TRBV29-1 with TRBJ2-7, with D possibly being TRBD2 (7 bases). Germline CDR1 reads SQVTM; CDR2 reads ANQGSEA. With 7 bases removed from V and 7 bases from J, the gap between germline ends came to 17 bases. This CDR3 spans 12 amino acids. The CDR3 loop reads CSAGAGAWEQYF. The DNA of the CDR3 is TGCAGCGCCGGGGCGGGGGCATGGGAGCAGTACTTC.

The gene calls are TRBV5-6 and TRBJ2-7; TRBD1 is a possible D gene (5 bases). Germline loops: CDR1 SGHDT, CDR2 YYEEEE. V dropped 2 bases and J dropped 0 bases, with 15 bases sitting between them. The CDR3 spans 16 residues. CDR3 in amino acids: CASSFLGVGSSYEQYF. CDR3 coding DNA: TGTGCCAGCAGCTTTTTAGGGGTCGGCAGCTCCTACGAGCAGTACTTC.